The 17 T cell receptor beta chains below come from one sample, sequenced in a study of T cells in Graves' hyperthyroidism and ophthalmopathy. TCR beta CDR3 region amplification was performed from RNA transcripts. Researchers ran a first-round RT-PCR on the TCR CDR3 using the HTBI primer set. TCRdb ran MiXCR on the multiplex PCR reads and lists one entry per CDR3 protein. The table includes some 320,000 distinct CDR3 sequences, roughly 13% detected once. Sequencing used blood. The receptors were gathered from a woman aged 40-49 years with Graves' ophthalmopathy.

This clonotype has ten or more counts. The chain joins TRBV20-1 to TRBJ1-4, with a tentative D call TRBD1 (6 bases). This CDR3 comprises 16 residues. Trimming removed 4 bases from V and 4 bases from J, with 19 bases in between. CDR1 is DFQATT, CDR2 SNEGSKA, per germline (reference sequence). The CDR3 spells CSAKGTLSGFNEKLFF. The CDR3 DNA reads TGCAGTGCTAAGGGGACACTCTCAGGCTTTAATGAAAAACTGTTTTTT.

Many counts were recorded for this clonotype. In nucleotides, the CDR3 is TGTGCCAGCAGTTTAGGTGGAACGAACACCGGGGAGCTGTTTTTT. Residues: CASSLGGTNTGELFF. The V call is TRBV12-3 or TRBV12-4, the J call TRBJ2-2; D is unresolved. V was pared by 1 base and J by 0 bases, with 6 bases between. CDR3 size: 15 residues.

Only one count was recorded for this clonotype. This chain links TRBV30 with TRBJ1-2; 8 bases are shared with TRBD1. The V segment lost 2 bases and the J segment 7 bases; nucleotides outside the gene matches: 9. This CDR3 is built from 14 residues. In germline, CDR1 is GTSNPN, CDR2 SVGIG (reference sequence). This CDR3 reads CAWSRNRGIAGYTF. The CDR3 DNA reads TGTGCCTGGAGTCGCAACAGGGGGATCGCTGGCTACACCTTC.

This clonotype has a count of ten or more. The V and J genes are TRBV20-1 and TRBJ2-3; possibly TRBD2 for D (5 bases). The CDR3 covers 16 residues. The V end was cut by 6 bases, the J end by 0 bases, with 19 bases between. The V gene's germline CDR1 is DFQATT and CDR2 SNEGSKA (reference sequence). The CDR3 DNA sequence: TGCAGTGCCCCCGACGGTCTACTAGGGAGCACAGATACGCAGTATTTT. This gives the protein CSAPDGLLGSTDTQYF.

The table lists this clonotype with a few counts. The chain uses TRBV19 and TRBJ1-1; 8 positions agree with TRBD1. The J segment lost 3 bases and the V segment lost 6 bases, leaving 9 bases of the junction unmatched. The CDR3 loop spans 15 amino acids. Per the germline V gene, CDR1 is LNHDA and CDR2 is SQIVND (reference sequence). Written as DNA, the CDR3 is TGTGCCAGTAGGGAAGTCAGGGGGCGTGACACTGAAGCTTTCTTT. It codes for CASREVRGRDTEAFF.

On this clonotype: With a much larger clone just one base away, this may be a read error. The V call is TRBV30, the J call TRBJ2-7; D is tentatively TRBD1 or TRBD2 (5 bases each). V was cut by 3 bases and J by 3 bases, with 15 bases left in between. CDR1 GTSNPN and CDR2 SVGIG come from the germline V gene (reference sequence). This CDR3 is 14 amino acids long. As DNA, the CDR3 is TGTGCCTGGAGAAAGGGACCCTCCCTCTACGAGCAGTACTTC. Amino acid sequence: CAWRKGPSLYEQYF.

The sample holds many counts of this clonotype. The gene calls are TRBV2 and TRBJ2-3; 7 bases line up with TRBD2. Germline V CDR1 and CDR2: SNHLY, FYNNEI. This CDR3 region has 15 residues. Trimming at V came to 2 bases and at J to 2 bases, leaving 4 bases not matched to a gene. CDR3 region: CASSETTSSTDTQYF. Written as DNA, the CDR3 is TGTGCCAGCAGTGAAACGACTAGCTCCACAGATACGCAGTATTTT.

This chain connects TRBV18 to TRBJ1-1; D is undetermined. CDR1 is KGHSH, CDR2 LQKENI, per germline. The CDR3 has 17 amino acids. V was cut by 3 bases and J by 1 base, with 18 bases left in between. Here the CDR3 DNA reads TGTGCCAGCTCACCGTATACGCTTAAGGAGGAGAACACTGAAGCTTTCTTT. Translating it yields CASSPYTLKEENTEAFF.

This clonotype was counted many times. The V call is TRBV11-1, the J call TRBJ2-1; D may be TRBD1 (6 bases). Looked up from germline, CDR1 is SGHAT and CDR2 is FQDESV (reference sequence). Trimming pared 1 base from V and 0 bases from J, leaving 10 bases between. This CDR3 is built from 16 residues. CDR3 sequence reads: CASSLGGGSSYNEQFF. The DNA for the CDR3 is TGTGCCAGCAGCTTAGGAGGGGGAAGCTCCTACAATGAGCAGTTCTTC. The full variable domain, with the rest looked up from reference TRBV11-1 and TRBJ2-1, is EAEVAQSPRYKITEKSQAVAFWCDPISGHATLYWYRQILGQGPELLVQFQDESVVDDSQLPKDRFSAERLKGVDSTLKIQPAELGDSAMYLCASSLGGGSSYNEQFFGPGTRLTVL.

This clonotype has ten or more counts. The J gene is TRBJ1-3, the V gene TRBV6-1; 9 nucleotides match TRBD1. CDR3 length: 15 residues. After removal of 7 bases from V and 0 bases from J, the junction contained 4 bases not matched to a gene. CDR1 MNHNS and CDR2 SASEGT come from the germline V gene. The CDR3 protein is CASNEDRGSGNTIYF. CDR3 nucleotide sequence: TGTGCCAGCAACGAGGACAGGGGCTCTGGAAACACCATATATTTT.

In its sample, this clonotype was seen a few times. J is TRBJ1-2 and V is TRBV12-3 or TRBV12-4; maybe TRBD1 (6 bases). The length of the CDR3 is 14 residues. Deletions cut 2 bases from V and 7 bases from J, with 14 bases between. The CDR3 DNA reads as TGTGCCAGCAGTTTAAGGGGGGCGGTCGGTGGCTACACCTTC. This encodes CASSLRGAVGGYTF.

This clonotype has at least ten counts. The chain combines TRBV12-3 or TRBV12-4 with TRBJ2-3; TRBD1 might be the D (6 bases). This CDR3 comprises 13 residues. The V and J ends lost 8 bases and 1 base respectively, with 10 bases between them. CDR3 sequence reads: CASYEGGTDTQYF. In nucleotides, the CDR3 is TGTGCCAGCTATGAGGGGGGCACAGATACGCAGTATTTT.

The chain carries TRBV5-1 and TRBJ2-7; weak D call: TRBD2 (6 bases). V was pared by 2 bases and J by 4 bases, with 10 bases between. Per the germline V gene, CDR1 is SGHRS and CDR2 is YFSETQ. There are 13 residues in the CDR3. The CDR3 loop reads CASSFPEGYEQYF. DNA for the CDR3: TGCGCCAGCAGCTTTCCGGAGGGGTACGAGCAGTACTTC. Full variable domain (outside the CDR3, taken from reference TRBV5-1 and TRBJ2-7): KAGVTQTPRYLIKTRGQQVTLSCSPISGHRSVSWYQQTPGQGLQFLFEYFSETQRNKGNFPGRFSGRQFSNSRSEMNVSTLELGDSALYLCASSFPEGYEQYFGPGTRLTVT.

This clonotype showed up many times. The chain combines TRBV12-3 or TRBV12-4 with TRBJ1-2, with TRBD1 as a possible D gene (5 bases). Trimming took 11 bases from V and 8 from J, leaving 24 bases between them. The CDR3 consists of 14 residues. The CDR3 coding sequence is TGTGCCCTCCAGGCAGGGCCTTTCGTTGGAGGCTACACCTTC. The encoded protein is CALQAGPFVGGYTF.

The chain uses TRBV5-1 and TRBJ1-3; 9 nucleotides align to TRBD1. Per the germline V gene, CDR1 is SGHRS and CDR2 is YFSETQ. The J segment lost 4 bases and the V segment lost 4 bases, leaving 6 bases of the junction unmatched. The CDR3 runs 15 residues. The CDR3: CASSQAQGAGNTIYF. CDR3 coding DNA: TGCGCCAGCAGCCAGGCACAGGGGGCAGGAAACACCATATATTTT.

This clonotype was counted only a few times. The chain combines TRBV6-1 with TRBJ2-5; 10 nucleotides match TRBD2. Germline CDR1 is MNHNS and CDR2 is SASEGT. The CDR3 is 14 amino acids. Trimming at V came to 5 bases and at J to 4 bases, leaving 4 bases not matched to a gene. The CDR3 region is CASSSGRASETQYF. CDR3 DNA sequence: TGTGCCAGCAGTAGCGGGAGGGCCTCAGAGACCCAGTACTTC.

There are many counts of this clonotype. The gene calls are TRBV29-1 and TRBJ1-1, with 8 nucleotides matching TRBD1. There are 15 residues in the CDR3. The V segment lost 7 bases and the J segment 4 bases; nucleotides outside the gene matches: 14. CDR1 is SQVTM and CDR2 is ANQGSEA in the germline V gene. Here the CDR3 DNA reads TGCAGCGCCCTCCCCAGGGGGCGCGGGAGCACTGAAGCTTTCTTT. Translation gives CSALPRGRGSTEAFF.